This TCR beta chain was obtained from a study of T cells in Graves' hyperthyroidism and ophthalmopathy. As concerns this clonotype: As yet, its antigen is unknown.

The CDR3 covers 14 residues. V was pared by 5 bases and J by 3 bases, with 8 bases between. Looked up from germline, CDR1 is SGHNT and CDR2 is YENEEA. Disease lasting under 3 months, a NOSPECS grade of at least 4, and a Clinical Activity Score of at least 3 were features of the ophthalmopathy patients. Study-wide points: With a median lead of approximately six months before onset, the model predicted ophthalmopathy.

TCR beta CDR3 regions were amplified from RNA. Researchers ran a first-round RT-PCR on the TCR CDR3 using the HTBI primer set. TCRdb re-called the multiplex PCR reads with MiXCR, one entry per CDR3 protein. Here the sample spans roughly 280,000 distinct CDR3 sequences, 22% being singletons. The genes are TRBV11-3 and TRBJ1-6; unclear D gene. This sequence was found in a man under 40 with Graves' ophthalmopathy. Sequencing used blood. CDR3 DNA sequence: TGTGCCAGCAGCCAGAACAGCTATAATTCACCCCTCCACTTT. Its translation: CASSQNSYNSPLHF.